These T cell receptor beta chains were read from a single sample in a study of cytomegalovirus exposure and HLA in healthy donors. Assay: immunoSEQ multiplex PCR; the TCRdb copy retains only in-frame clones and omits some. The sample includes about 200,000 clones, more than 75% of them seen just once. Sequenced input: PBMCs. Receptors were obtained from a woman between 40 and 55 years old in good health and CMV-seronegative. The CDR3 runs from the conserved cysteine through the conserved F or W. The D gene is left open where the match is weak. Size is omitted from some rows. Given values are once, few, many or a class for expanded clones.

clone_size j_call d_call v_call cdr3_nt cdr3_aa
once TRBJ2-7 . TRBV10-3 TGTGCCATCAGTGAGGCCAAAGGGGACGAGCAGTACTTC CAISEAKGDEQYF
. TRBJ1-2 TRBD1 TRBV5-1 TGCGCCAGCAGCCCCTCGACAGGGATCAGGGGCTACACCTTC CASSPSTGIRGYTF
. TRBJ1-1 . TRBV6-6 TGTGCCAGCAGTTACTCGCTACAGACTATGAACACTGAAGCTTTCTTT CASSYSLQTMNTEAFF
. TRBJ2-1 TRBD1 TRBV10-3 TGTGCCATCAGGGGGGACAGGGACGTTAGGAATGAGCAGTTCTTC CAIRGDRDVRNEQFF
. TRBJ1-1 . TRBV2 TGTGCTATGCTAGGGGGAAGGGGGAACACTGAAGCTTTCTTT CAMLGGRGNTEAFF
. TRBJ2-6 . TRBV9 TGTGCCAGCAGCGTAGTCGCACAGCTTAACTCTGGGGCCAACGTCCTGACTTTC CASSVVAQLNSGANVLTF
once TRBJ1-4 . TRBV18 TGTGCCAGCTCGCAAAGCGTCGGGACTAATGAAAAACTGTTTTTT CASSQSVGTNEKLFF
. TRBJ2-1 TRBD2 TRBV9 TGTGCCAGCAGCGCATGGACTAGCGGAGACAACAATGAGCAGTTCTTC CASSAWTSGDNNEQFF
. TRBJ1-1 . TRBV2 TGTGCCAGCAGTGAGGATCTGCCGGGCACTGAAGCTTTCTTT CASSEDLPGTEAFF
. TRBJ1-2 . TRBV5-1 TGCGCCAGCAGTGTTTCACTAAACTATGGCTACACCTTC CASSVSLNYGYTF
. TRBJ2-2 . TRBV5-1 TGCGCCAGCAGCTTCGGGGACACCGGGGAGCTGTTTTTT CASSFGDTGELFF
. TRBJ2-3 TRBD2 TRBV27 TGTGCCAGCAGTTTTCTAGCGGGAGTGACAGATACGCAGTATTTT CASSFLAGVTDTQYF
. TRBJ1-1 . TRBV19 TGTGCCAGTAGTACCGGGGTGTTAGCTGAAGCTTTCTTT CASSTGVLAEAFF
. TRBJ2-7 TRBD2 TRBV30 TGTGCCTGGGCCGGACTAGCGGGAGGGTTTAAATACGAGCAGTACTTC CAWAGLAGGFKYEQYF
. TRBJ2-5 . TRBV7-9 TGTGCCAGCAGCTTAGCGCTCGGTCCAACCAGTTCCAGGGACCAGTACTTC CASSLALGPTSSRDQYF
. TRBJ2-7 TRBD2 TRBV30 TGTGCCTGGAGTCCACCCGGACTAGCGGGGGAACACGAGCAGTACTTC CAWSPPGLAGEHEQYF
. TRBJ1-4 . TRBV28 TGTGCCAGCAGTTTTGGAGCCGTTGAAAAACTGTTTTTT CASSFGAVEKLFF
few TRBJ1-5 . TRBV28 TGTGCCAGCAGTTTATCATCCACGGGCAATCAGCCCCAGCATTTT CASSLSSTGNQPQHF
. TRBJ2-7 . TRBV10-3 TGTGCCATCAGTGAGTCGAGAATAGCCCGATCCTACGAGCAGTACTTC CAISESRIARSYEQYF
. TRBJ2-2 . TRBV19 TGTGCCAGTAGTATAGGCGGCACCGGGGAGCTGTTTTTT CASSIGGTGELFF
. TRBJ1-4 TRBD1 TRBV29-1 TGCAGCGCAGGTACAGGGGATCAAAAACTGTTTTTT CSAGTGDQKLFF
. TRBJ1-2 . TRBV28 TGTGCCAGCAGCCTGACAGACCTCTATGGCTACACCTTC CASSLTDLYGYTF
. TRBJ1-5 . TRBV7-8 TGTGCCAGCTTACCCGGGGGGGAGGGGAATCAGCCCCAGCATTTT CASLPGGEGNQPQHF
. TRBJ2-7 . TRBV7-2 TGTGCCAGCAGCTTAGCGCAGGGCCGAGACGAGCAGTACTTC CASSLAQGRDEQYF
. TRBJ2-3 TRBD2 TRBV4-1 TGCGCCAGCAGCCAAAGAGGCACTAGCGGCGCGGCAGATACGCAGTATTTT CASSQRGTSGAADTQYF
few TRBJ1-2 TRBD1 TRBV18 TGTGCCAGCTCACCCGGGACAGTTAACTATGGCTACACCTTC CASSPGTVNYGYTF
. TRBJ2-1 TRBD2 TRBV14 TGTGCCAGCAGCCCCACTAGCGGCTACAATGAGCAGTTCTTC CASSPTSGYNEQFF
. TRBJ1-1 . TRBV25-1 TGTGCCAGCAGTGCCCAACAACAGGGTCCCGCTGAAGCTTTCTTT CASSAQQQGPAEAFF
. TRBJ2-3 . TRBV7-9 TGTGCCAGCAGCGTAAGCAGGGCCCAGGGCACAGATACGCAGTATTTT CASSVSRAQGTDTQYF
. TRBJ1-2 . TRBV7-9 TGTGCCAGCAGCCCCCAGGTCAGGACAAACTATGGCTACACCTTC CASSPQVRTNYGYTF
. TRBJ1-1 TRBD1 TRBV6-5 TGTGCCAGCACTACACAGGGGAGGCTCACTGAAGCTTTCTTT CASTTQGRLTEAFF
. TRBJ2-7 TRBD1 TRBV27 TGTGCCAGCAGTTTAATAGGGACAGGGTCCTACGAGCAGTACTTC CASSLIGTGSYEQYF
. TRBJ2-3 . TRBV6-1 TGTGCCAGCAGTGAAGACCCCAGGGATACGCAGTATTTT CASSEDPRDTQYF
once TRBJ2-2 . TRBV11-2 TGTGCCAGCAGCTTACCCCCAATCCGGGAGCTGTTTTTT CASSLPPIRELFF
few TRBJ2-3 TRBD2 TRBV5-4 TGTGCCAGCAGACCAGGACTAGCCACAGATACGCAGTATTTT CASRPGLATDTQYF
. TRBJ1-6 . TRBV6-5 TGTGCCAGCAGTTCCGACCCTGGCGGGTCACCCCTCCACTTT CASSSDPGGSPLHF
. TRBJ2-6 TRBD1 TRBV10-3 TGTGCCATCAGTGATTTTACAGGGGGGCCCAACGTCCTGACTTTC CAISDFTGGPNVLTF
. TRBJ1-2 . TRBV5-6 TGTGCCAGCAGCTTCACCGGGACACCCTATGGCTACACCTTC CASSFTGTPYGYTF
. TRBJ2-5 . TRBV11-3 TGTGCCAGCAGCTTATACCCGAGGGAGACCCAGTACTTC CASSLYPRETQYF
. TRBJ2-3 . TRBV29-1 TGCAGCGTTTCCGGACAGTCAACTAGCACAGATACGCAGTATTTT CSVSGQSTSTDTQYF
. TRBJ1-3 TRBD1 TRBV30 TGTGCCTGGGTTAACAGGGGGCGCCGCAACACCATATATTTT CAWVNRGRRNTIYF
. TRBJ1-2 . TRBV27 TGTGCCAGCAGTTTAAGGGGCCGGGGCTACACCTTC CASSLRGRGYTF
. TRBJ1-1 . TRBV14 TGTGCCAGCAGCGAGTATTCCAGGGGATCTGAAGCTTTCTTT CASSEYSRGSEAFF
. TRBJ2-7 . TRBV6-1 TGTGCCAGCAGCACCCTAGATTTTAGATCCTACGAGCAGTACTTC CASSTLDFRSYEQYF
. TRBJ2-7 . TRBV19 TGTGCCAGTAGTCTTGGACTCCATAGCTCCTACGAGCAGTACTTC CASSLGLHSSYEQYF
. TRBJ2-3 TRBD2 TRBV7-9 TGTTCCAGCAGCTTAGTAGCGGGAGGTGGCACAGATACGCAGTATTTT CSSSLVAGGGTDTQYF
. TRBJ1-6 . TRBV7-8 TGTGCCAGCAGCCCCTCTTTGGAGGGTAATTCACCCCTCCACTTT CASSPSLEGNSPLHF
. TRBJ1-3 TRBD1 TRBV28 TGTGCCAGCAGTACAGGGGGCGGGAGAAACACCATATATTTT CASSTGGGRNTIYF
. TRBJ1-6 TRBD1 TRBV27 TGTGCCAGCAGTTTCGGGTCAGGGGGTAATTCACCCCTCCACTTT CASSFGSGGNSPLHF
. TRBJ1-1 . TRBV12-5 TGTGCTAGTGGTTTGGTGTCAGGGAAAAGAGGCACTGAAGCTTTCTTT CASGLVSGKRGTEAFF
. TRBJ2-7 TRBD1 TRBV5-1 TGCGCCAGCAGCTCCCTCCCAGCAGGGGGCGAATGGCGCGAGCAGTACTTC CASSSLPAGGEWREQYF
. TRBJ2-1 TRBD2 TRBV2 TGTGCCAGCAGTCGGACTAGCGGTTCCTACAATGAGCAGTTCTTC CASSRTSGSYNEQFF